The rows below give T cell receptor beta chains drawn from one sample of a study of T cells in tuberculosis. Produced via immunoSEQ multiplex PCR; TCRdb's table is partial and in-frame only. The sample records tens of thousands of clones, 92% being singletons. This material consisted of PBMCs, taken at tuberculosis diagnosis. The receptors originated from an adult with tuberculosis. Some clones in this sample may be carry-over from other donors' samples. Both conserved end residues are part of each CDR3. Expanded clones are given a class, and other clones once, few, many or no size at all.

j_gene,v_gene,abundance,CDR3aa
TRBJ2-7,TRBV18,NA,CASSPPTGEYYEQYF
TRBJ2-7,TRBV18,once,CASSLGTGSWFEQYF
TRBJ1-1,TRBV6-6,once,CASSTQGGMNTEAFF
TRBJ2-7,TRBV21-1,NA,CASSGRGRGVSYEQYF
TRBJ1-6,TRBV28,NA,CASSPRDRSSPLHF
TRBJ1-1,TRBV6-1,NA,CASIRRGTANTEAFF
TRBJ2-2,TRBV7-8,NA,CASSLVAGVNTGELFF
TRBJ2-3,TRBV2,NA,CASRRAGGLTDTQYF
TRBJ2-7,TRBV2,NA,CASSGIVSSYEQYF
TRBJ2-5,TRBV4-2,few,CASRRETQYF
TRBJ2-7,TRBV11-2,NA,CASSLDRGHYEQYF
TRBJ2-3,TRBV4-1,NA,CASSHSSGEGHYTDTQYF
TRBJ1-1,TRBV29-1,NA,CSVEGTGGGNTEAFF
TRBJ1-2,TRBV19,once,CASSIDYSNYGYTF
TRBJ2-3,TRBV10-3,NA,CAISEIQAGGTDTQYF
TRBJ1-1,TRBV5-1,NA,CASSLRQQNTEAFF
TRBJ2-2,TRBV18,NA,CASSPPTGGNTGELFF